This T cell receptor beta chain was identified during a study of early T cells in non-severe SARS-CoV-2 infection. TCRdb independently ran MiXCR on the 5' RACE reads; one entry per CDR3 protein. The top ten hold less than 20% of the sample, which has some 77,000 distinct CDR3 sequences, less than 15% seen once. The germline V gene encodes CDR1 DFQATT and CDR2 SNEGSKA (reference sequence). CDR3 size: 16 residues. Between the trimmed V and J ends, which lost 3 bases and 4 bases, there was a span of 20 bases. There are many counts of this clonotype. The clonotype was recovered from an adult who was a healthcare worker with PCR-confirmed SARS-CoV-2 infection or an uninfected control (not recorded which). The donor label of this sample is uncertain. The chain carries TRBV20-1 and TRBJ2-3, with D perhaps matching TRBD1 or TRBD2 (5 bases each). The material sequenced was whole blood, taken at baseline. In nucleotides, the CDR3 is TGCAGTGCTAGCGGGGATTCTAGGCAAGGGGCAGATACGCAGTATTTT. Translated: CSASGDSRQGADTQYF.